The clone carrying this T cell receptor beta chain came up a few times. The germline V and J ends were trimmed by 3 bases and 1 base, with 6 bases remaining between them. Germline-derived CDR1 and CDR2 are LNHDA and SQIVND (reference sequence). The CDR3 has 13 residues. The sample comes from a study of CD8 T cells in Susac syndrome. The authors reverse transcribed roughly 0.5 to 1 ug RNA with random hexamers. It was immunoSEQ multiplex PCR that amplified TCR beta CDR3 across 54 Vbeta and 13 Jbeta. TCRdb used MiXCR to reprocess the immunoSEQ multiplex PCR reads, holding one entry per CDR3 protein. Of under 95,000 distinct CDR3 sequences in the sample, 95% were seen once.

The chain recombines TRBV19 with TRBJ1-1; D is ambiguous. This TCR was recovered from a human donor with Susac syndrome. Sequenced sample: CD8+ T cells from PBMCs. The CDR3 DNA is TGTGCCAGTAGTATTGGAGCGAACACTGAAGCTTTCTTT. This encodes CASSIGANTEAFF.